The present TCR beta chain was sequenced within a study of early T cells in non-severe SARS-CoV-2 infection. Via MiXCR, TCRdb re-called the 5' RACE reads, giving one row per CDR3 protein. The sample carries under 40,000 distinct CDR3 sequences, 5% to 6.5% recorded once. This clonotype showed up just a few times. Per germline, CDR1 SGHAT and CDR2 FQNNGV. Trimming removed 4 bases at V and 3 bases at J, with 3 bases between. There are 11 residues in the CDR3. Sequencing input: whole blood. This sequence originates from an adult who was a healthcare worker with PCR-confirmed SARS-CoV-2 infection or an uninfected control (not recorded which). The rearrangement links TRBV11-2 to TRBJ2-5; D unresolved. DNA for the CDR3: TGTGCCAGCAGCTCCGAAGAGACCCAGTACTTC. Translated: CASSSEETQYF. The variable domain in full, completed from reference TRBV11-2 and TRBJ2-5, reads EAGVAQSPRYKIIEKRQSVAFWCNPISGHATLYWYQQILGQGPKLLIQFQNNGVVDDSQLPKDRFSAERLKGVDSTLKIQPAKLEDSAVYLCASSSEETQYFGPGTRLLVL.